One and the same sample provided the 12 T cell receptor beta chains below, sequenced in a study of CD4 T cells in relation to SARS-CoV-2 and coronaviruses. CD4+ T cells from unexposed donors were obtained before the COVID-19 pandemic (2011-2018). CD4+ T cells were isolated from the cells after 10 days of culture. These TCRs' antigens remain unknown. Some clones are missing from TCRdb's copy, which holds only in-frame ones; the method was immunoSEQ multiplex PCR. The profile shows 28,000 or so clones, around three quarters of them singletons. The sample was CD4+ T cells from PBMCs, cultured in vitro. These receptors were collected from a human donor in good health.

V usage is TRBV6-6 and J usage is TRBJ2-5; 7 positions agree with TRBD1. The ends lost 4 bases at V and 0 bases at J; junction bases unmatched: 8. The CDR3 is 16 amino acids. CDR1 is MNHNY and CDR2 is SVGAGI in the germline V gene (reference sequence). The CDR3: CASSFLGTAYQETQYF. The CDR3, as DNA: TGTGCCAGCAGTTTCTTAGGGACAGCGTACCAAGAGACCCAGTACTTC.

The V gene is TRBV28, the J gene TRBJ2-1; 9 bases line up with TRBD2. Germline V gene lookup returns CDR1 MDHEN and CDR2 SYDVKM. The CDR3 spans 14 residues. The V gene end was trimmed by 6 bases and the J gene end by 8 bases; junction bases not matched to a gene: 8. CDR3 loop: CASRSRGGVDEQFF. CDR3 bases: TGTGCCAGCAGATCGCGGGGGGGCGTGGATGAGCAGTTCTTC.

The gene calls are TRBV9 and TRBJ1-2; no reliable D call. Germline V CDR1 and CDR2: SGDLS, YYNGEE. V shed 0 bases and J shed 9 bases, with 15 bases lying between them. This CDR3 comprises 14 residues. CDR3 coding DNA: TGTGCCAGCAGCGTAGACCCCCAAGACCGCCGCTACACCTTC. Its translation is CASSVDPQDRRYTF.

The chain joins TRBV9 to TRBJ1-1; D unclear. Per the germline V gene, CDR1 is SGDLS and CDR2 is YYNGEE. CDR3 length: 14 amino acids. V was cut by 1 base and J by 1 base, with 8 bases left in between. CDR3 residues: CASSVTPRNTEAFF. The DNA of the CDR3 is TGTGCCAGCAGCGTAACCCCCAGGAACACTGAAGCTTTCTTT. Combining the CDR3 with reference TRBV9 and TRBJ1-1 gives the whole variable domain DSGVTQTPKHLITATGQRVTLRCSPRSGDLSVYWYQQSLDQGLQFLIQYYNGEERAKGNILERFSAQQFPDLHSELNLSSLELGDSALYFCASSVTPRNTEAFFGQGTRLTVV.

The chain joins TRBV5-1 to TRBJ2-6, with 10 bases identical to TRBD1. The CDR3 runs 19 residues. Germline trimming cut 0 bases from V and 0 bases from J; bases unmatched to any gene: 6. Looked up from germline, CDR1 is SGHRS and CDR2 is YFSETQ. The CDR3, as DNA: TGCGCCAGCAGCTTGGCGACAGGGGGCCTGAGCTCTGGGGCCAACGTCCTGACTTTC. Encoded protein: CASSLATGGLSSGANVLTF.

The J gene is TRBJ2-5, the V gene TRBV4-3; D is perhaps TRBD1 (5 bases). This CDR3 is built from 16 residues. V dropped 0 bases and J dropped 2 bases, with 13 bases sitting between them. Germline V CDR1 and CDR2: LGHNA, YSLEER. CDR3 sequence: CASSQDFRQGQETQYF. The CDR3 DNA is TGCGCCAGCAGCCAAGATTTTCGGCAGGGTCAAGAGACCCAGTACTTC.

The chain recombines TRBV9 with TRBJ2-1, with TRBD2 identical over 7 bases. The CDR3 runs 16 residues. The germline CDR1 and CDR2 sequences are SGDLS and YYNGEE. V dropped 0 bases and J dropped 0; count of bases not matched to a gene: 3. The CDR3 spells CASSVAGGLSYNEQFF. The CDR3, as DNA: TGTGCCAGCAGCGTAGCGGGGGGTCTCTCCTACAATGAGCAGTTCTTC.

The chain couples TRBV25-1 to TRBJ1-1; no reliable D call. The CDR3 runs to 13 residues. The germline V gene encodes CDR1 MGHDK and CDR2 SYGVNS. Trimming removed 8 bases at V and 2 bases at J, with 12 bases between. The CDR3 region has the DNA TGTGCCAGCTTACAAGGACCAAACACTGAAGCTTTCTTT. The encoded protein is CASLQGPNTEAFF.

The chain recombines TRBV7-3 with TRBJ2-2; 9 bases agree with TRBD2. The germline V gene encodes CDR1 SGHTA and CDR2 FQGTGA. This CDR3 spans 15 amino acids. V lost 8 bases and J lost 4; bases outside the gene matches: 8. The CDR3 here is CASSFLAGPTGELFF. For the CDR3, the DNA is TGTGCCAGCTCCTTCCTAGCGGGGCCCACCGGGGAGCTGTTTTTT. Using reference TRBV7-3 and TRBJ2-2 for the parts outside the CDR3, the full variable domain is GAGVSQTPSNKVTEKGKYVELRCDPISGHTALYWYRQSLGQGPEFLIYFQGTGAADDSGLPNDRFFAVRPEGSVSTLKIQRTERGDSAVYLCASSFLAGPTGELFFGEGSRLTVL.

The chain has TRBV30 and TRBJ1-4; D unresolved. The germline CDR1 and CDR2 sequences are GTSNPN and SVGIG (reference sequence). Trimming took 1 base from V and 0 from J, leaving 9 bases between them. CDR3 length: 15 amino acids. DNA for the CDR3: TGTGCCTGGAGTGGGGTGGGGACAACTAATGAAAAACTGTTTTTT. Translating gives CAWSGVGTTNEKLFF.

The chain uses TRBV2 and TRBJ2-1; 10 bases line up with TRBD2. Germline V gene data show CDR1 as SNHLY and CDR2 as FYNNEI. The CDR3 is 14 amino acids. Trimming took 7 bases from V and 5 from J; bases not matched to a gene: 5. The CDR3: CASMRTSGNNEQFF. The CDR3 DNA sequence: TGTGCCAGCATGCGGACTAGCGGCAACAATGAGCAGTTCTTC.

V usage is TRBV4-2 and J usage is TRBJ2-1; 15 bases align to TRBD2. The CDR3 extends over 16 amino acids. Losses at the gene ends were 4 bases for V and 8 bases for J; bases not matched to a gene: 6. CDR1 LGHNA and CDR2 YNFKEQ come from the germline V gene. The CDR3 DNA is TGTGCCAGCAGCCTGGGACTAGCGGGAGGCCGGGATGAGCAGTTCTTC. Translated: CASSLGLAGGRDEQFF.